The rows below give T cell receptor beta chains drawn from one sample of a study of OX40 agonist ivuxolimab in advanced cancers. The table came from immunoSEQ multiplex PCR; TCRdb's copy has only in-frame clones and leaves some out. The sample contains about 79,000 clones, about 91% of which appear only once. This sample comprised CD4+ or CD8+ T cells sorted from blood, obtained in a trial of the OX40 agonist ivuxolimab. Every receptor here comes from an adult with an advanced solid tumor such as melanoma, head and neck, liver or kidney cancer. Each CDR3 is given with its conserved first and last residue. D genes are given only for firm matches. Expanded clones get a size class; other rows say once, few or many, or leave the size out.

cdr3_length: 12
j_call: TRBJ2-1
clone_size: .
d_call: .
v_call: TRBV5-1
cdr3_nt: TGCGCCAGCAGCGCCGGAAGGAATGAGCAGTTCTTC
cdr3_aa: CASSAGRNEQFF

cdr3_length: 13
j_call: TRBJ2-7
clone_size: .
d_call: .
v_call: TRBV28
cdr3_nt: TGTGCCAGCAGTTCCCCGTCCCCCGTTCGTCCGTACTTC
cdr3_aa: CASSSPSPVRPYF

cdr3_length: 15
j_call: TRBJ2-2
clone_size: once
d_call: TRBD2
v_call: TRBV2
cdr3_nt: TGTGCCAGCAGTGAAACGGGACTAGCTACCGGGGAGCTGTTTTTT
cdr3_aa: CASSETGLATGELFF

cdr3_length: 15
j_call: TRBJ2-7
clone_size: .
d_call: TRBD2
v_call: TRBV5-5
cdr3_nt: TGTGCCAGCAGCTTGGCGTTAGCGGGAGTTGGCGAGCAGTACTTC
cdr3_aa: CASSLALAGVGEQYF

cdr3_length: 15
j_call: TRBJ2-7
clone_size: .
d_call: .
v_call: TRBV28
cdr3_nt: TGTGCCAGCAGTCATGCGGGTTCTATCTCCTACGAGCAGTACTTC
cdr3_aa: CASSHAGSISYEQYF

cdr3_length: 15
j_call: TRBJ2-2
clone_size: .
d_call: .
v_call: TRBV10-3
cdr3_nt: TGTGCCATCAGTGAGTCGGTTAGCTGGGCCGGGGAGCTGTTTTTT
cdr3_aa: CAISESVSWAGELFF

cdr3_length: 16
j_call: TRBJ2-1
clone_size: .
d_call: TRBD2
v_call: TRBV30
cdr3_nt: TGTGCCTGGAGTACCGCGGGACTAGCGGGAGGGAATGAGCAGTTCTTC
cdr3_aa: CAWSTAGLAGGNEQFF

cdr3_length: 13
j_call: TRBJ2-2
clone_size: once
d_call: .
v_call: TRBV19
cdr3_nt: TGTGCCAGTTACAGAGCTAACACCGGGGAGCTGTTTTTT
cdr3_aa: CASYRANTGELFF

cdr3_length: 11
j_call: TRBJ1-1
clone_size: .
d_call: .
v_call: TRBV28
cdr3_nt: TGTGCCAGCAGTTTCCGCAGGGAAGCTTTCTTT
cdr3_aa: CASSFRREAFF

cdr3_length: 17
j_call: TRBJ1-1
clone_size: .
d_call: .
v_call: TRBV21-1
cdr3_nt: TGTGCCAGCAGCAAAGCTTACGGATTCTCCAAGAACACTGAAGCTTTCTTT
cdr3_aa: CASSKAYGFSKNTEAFF

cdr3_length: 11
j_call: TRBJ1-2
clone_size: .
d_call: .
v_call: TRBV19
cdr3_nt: TGTGCCAGTAGTTACCCCAACGGCTACACCTTC
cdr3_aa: CASSYPNGYTF

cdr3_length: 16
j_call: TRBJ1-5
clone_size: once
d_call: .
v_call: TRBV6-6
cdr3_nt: TGTGCCAGCAGTTCTCCCGGGACACTTAGCAATCAGCCCCAGCATTTT
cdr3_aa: CASSSPGTLSNQPQHF

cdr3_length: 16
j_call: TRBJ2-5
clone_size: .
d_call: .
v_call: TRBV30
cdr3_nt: TGTGCCTGGAGTGGTTCCGGACGGGGAGCGTGGGGGACCCAGTACTTC
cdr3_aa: CAWSGSGRGAWGTQYF

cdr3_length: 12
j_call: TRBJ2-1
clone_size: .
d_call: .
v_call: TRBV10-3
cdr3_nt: TGTGCCATCAGTGACTGGAACAATGAGCAGTTCTTC
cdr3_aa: CAISDWNNEQFF